These 24 T cell receptor beta chains originate from one sample sequenced in a study of cytomegalovirus exposure and HLA in healthy donors. Primers: 60 Vbeta forward and 13 Jbeta reverse. TCRdb's table, derived via immunoSEQ multiplex PCR, lists solely in-frame clones and lacks some. The profile shows roughly 160,000 clones, approximately 79% of them singletons. Source material: PBMCs. These receptors originate from a man aged 40-49 years in good health and CMV-seronegative.

V and J are TRBV29-1 and TRBJ1-4, with TRBD1 as a possible D gene (6 bases). The V end was cut by 4 bases, the J end by 7 bases, with 13 bases between. The CDR3 sequence is 13 residues long. The germline gives CDR1 SQVTM, CDR2 ANQGSEA. This CDR3 reads CSVGGGQGEKLFF. In DNA, the CDR3 is TGCAGCGTTGGGGGGGGGCAGGGTGAAAAACTGTTTTTT.

The rearrangement joins TRBV7-6 to TRBJ2-2; possible D gene TRBD2, 7 bases. V shed 2 bases and J shed 5 bases, with 18 bases lying between them. Per the germline V gene, CDR1 is SGHVS and CDR2 is FNYEAQ. This CDR3 is built from 17 residues. Here the CDR3 reads CASSLPPWGGTTGELFF. CDR3 DNA: TGTGCCAGCAGCTTACCTCCGTGGGGGGGGACAACCGGGGAGCTGTTTTTT.

On this clone itself: Other DNA variants within this sample encode the same CDR3. The DNA of the CDR3 is TGCGCCAGCAGCTTGCTGCAGGGCTACGAGCAGTACTTC. Translating gives CASSLLQGYEQYF. The rearrangement joins TRBV5-1 to TRBJ2-7, with D possibly being TRBD1 (5 bases). Germline CDR1 reads SGHRS; CDR2 reads YFSETQ. The CDR3 extends over 13 amino acids. Trimming took 1 base from V and 3 from J, leaving 8 bases between them.

The J gene is TRBJ1-1, the V gene TRBV28, with D tentatively TRBD1 (5 bases). V dropped 5 bases and J dropped 7 bases, with 17 bases sitting between them. The CDR3 totals 14 residues. Germline CDR1 and CDR2: MDHEN and SYDVKM. The CDR3 sequence is CASSPLPRANEAFF. DNA for the CDR3: TGTGCCAGCAGTCCCCTCCCCAGGGCAAATGAAGCTTTCTTT.

V gene TRBV5-6 combines with J gene TRBJ1-4, with unresolved D. This CDR3 has 15 residues. Germline V gene data show CDR1 as SGHDT and CDR2 as YYEEEE. Trimming stripped 0 bases from V and 7 bases from J, with 13 bases between. The CDR3 bases are TGTGCCAGCAGCTTGGGAGGGATAAGGCGTGAAAAACTGTTTTTT. Translating it yields CASSLGGIRREKLFF.

This sequence joins TRBV27 and TRBJ1-4, with D possibly TRBD1 on 5 matching bases. The CDR3 is made up of 16 amino acids. Trimming stripped 1 base from V and 4 bases from J, with 13 bases between. Germline lookup yields CDR1 MNHEY and CDR2 SMNVEV (reference sequence). CDR3 coding DNA: TGTGCCAGCAGTTTATATCAGGGCTCCCTTAATGAAAAACTGTTTTTT. Translation: CASSLYQGSLNEKLFF.

This sequence joins TRBV4-1 and TRBJ2-3, with D tentatively TRBD1 (5 bases). CDR3 length equals 14 residues. V was pared by 5 bases and J by 2 bases, with 11 bases between. Germline assignment: CDR1 MGHRA and CDR2 YSYEKL. CDR3 sequence (DNA): TGCGCCAGCAGCTATCGACAGACCACAGATACGCAGTATTTT. Encoded protein: CASSYRQTTDTQYF.

The V gene is TRBV6-6, the J gene TRBJ2-5, with D tentatively TRBD2 (5 bases). This CDR3 spans 16 amino acids. Trimming stripped 0 bases from V and 0 bases from J, with 11 bases between. The germline CDR1 and CDR2 sequences are MNHNY and SVGAGI (reference sequence). The CDR3 sequence is CASSYSREGHQETQYF. The CDR3 nucleotides are TGTGCCAGCAGTTACTCGAGGGAAGGCCACCAAGAGACCCAGTACTTC.

The V call is TRBV29-1, the J call TRBJ2-1; tentative D call: TRBD2 (6 bases). Looked up from germline, CDR1 is SQVTM and CDR2 is ANQGSEA. Trimming removed 0 bases at V and 7 bases at J, with 16 bases between. The CDR3 runs to 15 residues. As DNA, the CDR3 is TGCAGCGTTGAAGAAGGAGGGGCGACAGTGAATGAGCAGTTCTTC. This codes for CSVEEGGATVNEQFF.

V usage is TRBV11-2 and J usage is TRBJ2-7; D may be TRBD1 (5 bases). The CDR3 length is 16 residues. V shed 0 bases and J shed 5 bases, with 17 bases lying between them. CDR1 SGHAT and CDR2 FQNNGV come from the germline V gene. CDR3 bases: TGTGCCAGCAGCTTAGATCATAATAGGGGTACCCACGAGCAGTACTTC. Translating it yields CASSLDHNRGTHEQYF.

This clone was detected only once. The CDR3 sequence: CASSLASGNQPQHF. For the CDR3, the DNA is TGTGCCAGCAGCTTAGCGTCGGGTAATCAGCCCCAGCATTTT. V is TRBV7-2 and J is TRBJ1-5; D ambiguous. Between the trimmed V and J ends, which lost 0 bases and 4 bases, there was a span of 7 bases. The CDR3 is made up of 14 amino acids. Germline V CDR1 and CDR2: SGHTA, FQGNSA.

The V and J genes are TRBV11-3 and TRBJ2-7; TRBD1 matches 10 bases. The CDR3 is made up of 15 amino acids. The junction had 2 bases not matched to a gene; V was cut back by 3 bases and J by 0 bases. Germline assignment: CDR1 SGHNT and CDR2 YENEEA. In DNA form, the CDR3 reads TGTGCCAGCAGCTTGACAGGGGGCCCCTCCTACGAGCAGTACTTC. This gives the protein CASSLTGGPSYEQYF.

The chain links TRBV15 to TRBJ1-2; weak D call: TRBD1 (5 bases). Germline CDR1 LNHNV, CDR2 YYDKDF (reference sequence). V was shortened by 3 bases and J by 4 bases, with 9 bases between the two germline ends. The CDR3 contains 13 residues. The CDR3 DNA is TGTGCCACCAGCAGCGGACACGGCTATGGCTACACCTTC. Protein product: CATSSGHGYGYTF.

V and J are TRBV4-1 and TRBJ2-7; D is unclear. The CDR3 is 14 amino acids. Per the germline V gene, CDR1 is MGHRA and CDR2 is YSYEKL. The V end was cut by 6 bases, the J end by 3 bases, with 15 bases between. The CDR3 here is CASRDTQAHYEQYF. The CDR3 DNA reads TGCGCCAGCAGAGACACCCAGGCCCACTACGAGCAGTACTTC.

The genes are TRBV6-5 and TRBJ1-2, with TRBD1 as a possible D gene (6 bases). Germline CDR1 MNHEY, CDR2 SVGAGI. There are 14 residues in the CDR3. V lost 6 bases, J lost 4 bases, and 15 bases lay in between. In DNA, the CDR3 is TGTGCCAGCAGCGCGAACAGGGAAGCCTATGGCTACACCTTC. Translating it yields CASSANREAYGYTF.

The V and J genes are TRBV19 and TRBJ2-1; 8 nucleotides line up with TRBD2. There are 16 residues in the CDR3. V shed 5 bases, J shed 2 bases, and the junction held 8 bases outside the gene matches. Germline V lookup: CDR1 LNHDA, CDR2 SQIVND (reference sequence). The CDR3 DNA reads TGTGCCAGTAGTCTTACCCCAGCGGGAGCCTACAATGAGCAGTTCTTC. Translating gives CASSLTPAGAYNEQFF.

The sample holds one count of this clone. The V and J genes are TRBV9 and TRBJ2-3, with 7 bases aligning to TRBD1. Trimming removed 3 bases from V and 0 bases from J; junction bases left unmatched: 7. This CDR3 is 16 amino acids long. CDR1 is SGDLS and CDR2 is YYNGEE in the germline V gene. The CDR3 loop reads CASSAGDSGSTDTQYF. The CDR3 DNA is TGTGCCAGCAGCGCCGGGGACAGTGGAAGCACAGATACGCAGTATTTT.

The CDR3 coding sequence is TGCGCCAGCAGCTTAGAAGCGGGGGGCTATGGCTACACCTTC. This gives the protein CASSLEAGGYGYTF. The V gene is TRBV5-1, the J gene TRBJ1-2; tentatively, D is TRBD1 (5 bases). The V end lost 2 bases, the J end lost 4 bases, and 12 bases lay between the germline ends. The CDR3 covers 14 residues. Germline assignment: CDR1 SGHRS and CDR2 YFSETQ.

The chain joins TRBV12-5 to TRBJ2-1; D possibly corresponds to TRBD2 (6 bases). V lost 0 bases, J lost 2 bases, and 11 bases lay in between. CDR3 length: 16 amino acids. Looked up from germline, CDR1 is LGHNT and CDR2 is FRNRAP. The CDR3 spells CASGLVLPGAYNEQFF. CDR3 sequence (DNA): TGTGCTAGTGGTTTGGTACTACCGGGAGCCTACAATGAGCAGTTCTTC.

This chain links TRBV7-9 with TRBJ1-4; 7 bases map to TRBD1. The V and J ends lost 5 bases and 2 bases, in that order; junction bases with no gene match: 5. The CDR3 sequence is 15 residues long. CDR1 is SEHNR and CDR2 is FQNEAQ in the germline V gene (reference sequence). The CDR3 nucleotides are TGTGCCAGCAGCGACCGGGACAGCACTAATGAAAAACTGTTTTTT. Amino acids: CASSDRDSTNEKLFF. Supplemented by reference TRBV7-9 and TRBJ1-4, the full variable domain reads DTGVSQNPRHKITKRGQNVTFRCDPISEHNRLYWYRQTLGQGPEFLTYFQNEAQLEKSRLLSDRFSAERPKGSFSTLEIQRTEQGDSAMYLCASSDRDSTNEKLFFGSGTQLSVL.

With regard to this clone: Its ends do not fully match the called genes, so a read error is possible. The chain has TRBV7-9 and TRBJ2-7, with no clear D. This CDR3 region has 13 residues. The germline gives CDR1 SEHNR, CDR2 FQNEAQ (reference sequence). CDR3 in amino acids: CSSSSVDNHEQYF. The CDR3 DNA is TGTTCCAGCAGCTCCGTCGACAACCACGAGCAGTACTTC.

The V gene is TRBV10-3, the J gene TRBJ2-1; 10 bases fit TRBD2. Germline loops: CDR1 ENHRY, CDR2 SYGVKD. V was pared by 0 bases and J by 5 bases, with 4 bases of the junction left unmatched. CDR3 length equals 16 residues. This chain's CDR3 is CAISESITSGDNEQFF. The CDR3 nucleotides are TGTGCCATCAGTGAGTCGATTACTAGCGGGGACAATGAGCAGTTCTTC.

The chain has TRBV19 and TRBJ1-2; TRBD1 aligns across 7 bases. CDR1 LNHDA and CDR2 SQIVND come from the germline V gene (reference sequence). With V trimmed by 6 bases and J by 3 bases, 7 bases remained unmatched. The CDR3 runs 14 residues. The CDR3 coding sequence is TGTGCCAGTAGCACGCCCGGGACAGACTATGGCTACACCTTC. It yields the protein CASSTPGTDYGYTF.

The chain links TRBV27 to TRBJ2-7, with TRBD1 as a possible D gene (5 bases). CDR1 MNHEY and CDR2 SMNVEV come from the germline V gene (reference sequence). The CDR3 sequence is 15 residues long. Trimming shortened V by 4 bases and J by 0 bases, and 13 bases separated the two germline ends. CDR3 DNA sequence: TGTGCCAGCAGTTACAGGTTCCCTGGCTCCTACGAGCAGTACTTC. Translating it yields CASSYRFPGSYEQYF.